This TCR beta chain is from a study of blood T cell repertoires in COVID-19. Clones were sequenced by immunoSEQ multiplex PCR, and TCRdb holds only the in-frame ones, with some missing. Of about 120,000 clones listed, approximately 80% were seen once; the top ten hold approximately 7.6%. The CDR3 sequence is 15 residues long. The J segment lost 6 bases and the V segment lost 4 bases, leaving 8 bases of the junction unmatched. Germline loops: CDR1 SGHTA, CDR2 FQGTGA. This rearrangement joins TRBV7-3 to TRBJ2-1; 8 bases agree with TRBD1. The sequencing sample was made of peripheral blood. The sequence came from a man aged 65-85 years with active or convalescent COVID-19. The CDR3 protein is CASSWGGQGFNEQFF. The DNA of the CDR3 is TGTGCCAGCAGCTGGGGCGGACAGGGCTTCAATGAGCAGTTCTTC.